The 10 T cell receptor beta chains reported below all come from one sample, sequenced in a study of beta chain features in type 1 diabetes. Overall study findings and caveats: For Type 1 diabetes patients, all four CD4+ subsets carried TCRB CDR3s that were moderately but significantly shorter.

Expressed TCRB transcripts got sequenced, as all isolated RNA was reverse transcribed. Assay: immunoSEQ multiplex PCR; the TCRdb copy retains only in-frame clones and omits some. The sample holds 250,000 to 350,000 clones, about 15% seen once. For these receptors, no antigen is known. Sequencing was performed on naive CD4+ T cells from blood. The receptors shown here come from a man aged 18 to 29 with type 1 diabetes.

This clone came up a few times. The sample has other DNA sequences that encode this CDR3 too. In DNA form, the CDR3 reads TGTGCCAGCAGTTACCGCGCGGGGAATTACGAGCAGTACTTC. Protein: CASSYRAGNYEQYF. The V and J genes are TRBV6-5 and TRBJ2-7; D is possibly TRBD2 (6 bases). The length of the CDR3 is 14 residues. The germline CDR1 and CDR2 sequences are MNHEY and SVGAGI. Trimming took off 2 bases at V and 4 bases at J, with 12 bases between the two ends.

This clone was detected a few times. The V and J genes are TRBV7-9 and TRBJ2-1; TRBD2 agrees at 9 bases. The V gene's germline CDR1 is SEHNR and CDR2 FQNEAQ (reference sequence). V was clipped by 1 base and J by 7 bases; unmatched bases: 8. This CDR3 is built from 16 residues. CDR3 nucleotide sequence: TGTGCCAGCAGCTTAGGAGCGGGGGGTGGAGGAAATGAGCAGTTCTTC. This codes for CASSLGAGGGGNEQFF.

The chain combines TRBV11-2 with TRBJ1-2; tentatively, D is TRBD1 (6 bases). The CDR3 is made up of 18 amino acids. CDR1 and CDR2 (germline): SGHAT, FQNNGV. V was trimmed by 6 bases and J by 5 bases, leaving 28 bases between them. The CDR3: CASRPTLLSGASSYGYTF. In DNA, the CDR3 is TGTGCCAGCAGGCCAACCCTTTTATCAGGGGCTTCCTCATATGGCTACACCTTC.

This clone appeared a few times. This chain joins TRBV5-4 and TRBJ2-5; D perhaps matches TRBD1 (6 bases). The germline V gene encodes CDR1 SGHNT and CDR2 YYREEE (reference sequence). V lost 1 base and J lost 3, with 7 bases in between. This CDR3 has 13 residues. The CDR3, as DNA: TGTGCCAGCAGCTTGTCAGGGGAAGAGACCCAGTACTTC. This sequence encodes CASSLSGEETQYF.

As concerns this clone: At one boundary the junction diverges from the germline segment, which might be a read error. V gene TRBV7-9 combines with J gene TRBJ1-1; D unresolved. This CDR3 is 14 amino acids long. The germline gives CDR1 SEHNR, CDR2 FQNEAQ (reference sequence). The chain's CDR3 is CASSLATRNTEAFF. The CDR3 nucleotides read TGTGCCAGCAGCCTAGCTACAAGGAACACTGAAGCTTTCTTT.

The chain joins TRBV5-1 to TRBJ2-2; possibly TRBD2 for D (5 bases). Germline V gene lookup returns CDR1 SGHRS and CDR2 YFSETQ. The length of the CDR3 is 15 residues. Trimming left V 4 bases short and J 0 bases short, with 10 bases between. CDR3 amino acids: CASSPGVTNTGELFF. The CDR3 bases are TGCGCCAGCAGCCCCGGGGTCACGAACACCGGGGAGCTGTTTTTT.

The chain links TRBV30 to TRBJ2-1; 12 bases match TRBD2. J lost 7 bases, V lost 2 bases, and 6 bases had no gene match. The CDR3 has 15 residues. CDR1 GTSNPN and CDR2 SVGIG come from the germline V gene (reference sequence). In nucleotides, the CDR3 is TGTGCCTGGAGTCTAGGACTAGCGGGAAGTAATGAGCAGTTCTTC. Protein: CAWSLGLAGSNEQFF.

This clone was found a few times. The chain links TRBV6-5 to TRBJ2-1; 8 nucleotides line up with TRBD1. Germline V gene data show CDR1 as MNHEY and CDR2 as SVGAGI. The CDR3 extends over 14 amino acids. V gave up 5 bases and J gave up 6 bases; unmatched junction bases: 6. This chain's CDR3 is CASSPYGTGNEQFF. CDR3 DNA sequence: TGTGCCAGCAGTCCCTACGGGACAGGCAATGAGCAGTTCTTC.

The chain joins TRBV14 to TRBJ2-5, with TRBD2 identical over 14 bases. The CDR3 runs 13 residues. CDR1 is SGHDN and CDR2 is FVKESK in the germline V gene. J lost 5 bases, V lost 8 bases, and 1 base had no gene match. CDR3 DNA sequence: TGTGCCAGCGGACTAGCGGGGGGTGAGACCCAGTACTTC. Translated: CASGLAGGETQYF.

This clone was seen a few times. The chain carries TRBV30 and TRBJ1-2, with 10 nucleotides matching TRBD1. Germline V gene sequence: CDR1 GTSNPN, CDR2 SVGIG (reference sequence). The CDR3 sequence is 13 residues long. V lost 4 bases and J lost 8; bases outside the gene matches: 7. CDR3: CAWKPQGQGGYTF. In nucleotides, the CDR3 is TGTGCCTGGAAACCGCAGGGACAGGGGGGCTACACCTTC.